This TCR beta chain was sequenced during a study of blood T cell repertoires in COVID-19. Clones were read by immunoSEQ multiplex PCR, and TCRdb kept only the in-frame ones, dropping some. The table lists 250,000 to 400,000 clones, about 87% of them singletons. Trimming removed 5 bases at V and 4 bases at J, with 18 bases between. Germline-derived CDR1 and CDR2 are SGHNT and YYREEE (reference sequence). CDR3 length equals 15 residues. The receptor's source is a young woman with COVID-19, enrolled during active disease. The gene calls are TRBV5-4 and TRBJ1-2; D might be TRBD1 (5 bases). Sequencing was performed on peripheral blood. The CDR3 here is CASSSKGDRPYGYTF. CDR3 coding DNA: TGTGCCAGCAGTTCAAAAGGAGACAGACCCTATGGCTACACCTTC.